The clone carrying this T cell receptor (beta chain) was counted a few times. As yet, its antigen is unknown. This specimen comes from a study of T-cell reconstitution after alpha-beta-depleted transplantation in children. General study findings and limits: After transplant, at about two months, alpha-beta T cells were reportedly derived from several hundred expanded graft clones. Newly made T cells mostly supplied T-cell counts and diversity one year after transplant.

TCRbeta library preparation incorporated unique molecular identifiers. A single record per CDR3 protein comes from TCRdb applying MiXCR to the PCR reads. The profile covers 700,000 to 950,000 distinct CDR3 sequences, with roughly 15% appearing a single time and roughly 5% taken by the ten largest. V dropped 3 bases and J dropped 1 base, with 12 bases sitting between them. In germline, CDR1 is MNHEY, CDR2 SVGAGI. The length of the CDR3 is 15 residues. Specimen: PBMCs, mostly from graft donor cells, collected 360 days after TCRalphabeta/CD19-depleted stem cell transplant. The receptor comes from a male patient younger than 18 who had a stem cell transplant for acute lymphoblastic leukemia, so the T cells may come from the graft donor. This sequence joins TRBV6-5 and TRBJ2-5; D perhaps matches TRBD2 (7 bases). The CDR3 protein is CASSYAGAPQETQYF. CDR3 sequence (DNA): TGTGCCAGCAGTTATGCGGGGGCGCCCCAAGAGACCCAGTACTTC.